This TCR beta chain was captured in a study of T cell repertoires in cytomegalovirus infection. Study background: Public TCR beta signatures were indicative of both CMV infection and a matching HLA type.

TCRdb fed the reads into MiXCR, producing one record per CDR3 protein. The sample yields about 740,000 distinct CDR3 sequences, approximately 34% seen once. This CDR3 spans 14 amino acids. V was pared by 5 bases and J by 1 base, with 12 bases between. From germline, CDR1 is MNHGY and CDR2 SAAAGT. This clonotype originated in a human donor in good health (CMV status not recorded). Some clones in this sample may be carry-over from other donors' samples. This rearrangement joins TRBV6-8 to TRBJ2-7; D gene ambiguous. Sequenced: PBMCs. The CDR3 loop reads CASSPDGASYEQYF. CDR3 DNA: TGTGCCAGCAGTCCAGACGGAGCTTCCTACGAGCAGTACTTC.